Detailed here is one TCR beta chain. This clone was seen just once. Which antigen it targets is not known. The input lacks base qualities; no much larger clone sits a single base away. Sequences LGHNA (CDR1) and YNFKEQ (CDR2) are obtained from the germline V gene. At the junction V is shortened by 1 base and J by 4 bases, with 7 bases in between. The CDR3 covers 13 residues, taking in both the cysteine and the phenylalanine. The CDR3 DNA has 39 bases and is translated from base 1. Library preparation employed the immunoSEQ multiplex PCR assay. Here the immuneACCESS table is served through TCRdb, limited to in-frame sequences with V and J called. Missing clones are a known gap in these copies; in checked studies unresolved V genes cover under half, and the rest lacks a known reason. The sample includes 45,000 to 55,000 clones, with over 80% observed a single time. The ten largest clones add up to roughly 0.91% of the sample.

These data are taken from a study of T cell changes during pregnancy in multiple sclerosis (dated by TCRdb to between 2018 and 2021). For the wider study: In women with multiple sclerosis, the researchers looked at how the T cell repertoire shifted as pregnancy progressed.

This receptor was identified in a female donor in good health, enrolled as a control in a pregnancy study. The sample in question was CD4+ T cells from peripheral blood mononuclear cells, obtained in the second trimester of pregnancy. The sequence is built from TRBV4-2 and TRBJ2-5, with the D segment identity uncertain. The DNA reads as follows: TGTGCCAGCAGCCAAGTAGCCGGAGAGACCCAGTACTTC. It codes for CASSQVAGETQYF.